A single sample is the source of the 8 T cell receptor beta chains below, sequenced in a study of blood T cell repertoires in COVID-19. The table came from immunoSEQ multiplex PCR; TCRdb's copy has only in-frame clones and leaves some out. This table has approximately 70,000 clones, roughly 79% appearing once. Input material: peripheral blood. The receptors originated from a woman aged 55-70 years with acute or convalescent COVID-19.

This clone has only one observation. This chain joins TRBV19 and TRBJ2-7, with 11 bases identical to TRBD2. The CDR3 is made up of 19 amino acids. Germline V gene data show CDR1 as LNHDA and CDR2 as SQIVND (reference sequence). The V segment lost 5 bases and the J segment 5 bases; nucleotides outside the gene matches: 20. CDR3 region: CASSSGLAGSAMPSDEQYF. As DNA, the CDR3 is TGTGCCAGTAGTTCCGGACTAGCGGGCTCCGCTATGCCGTCTGACGAGCAGTACTTC.

This clone was seen once. The J gene is TRBJ1-2, the V gene TRBV18, with D possibly being TRBD1 (6 bases). The ends were cut back, 6 bases at V and 4 bases at J, with 12 bases in the middle. Germline assignment: CDR1 KGHSH and CDR2 LQKENI. The CDR3 is 13 residues long. The CDR3 region has the DNA TGTGCCAGCTCTGCTGGGGGCACCTATGGCTACACCTTC. It yields the protein CASSAGGTYGYTF.

The chain combines TRBV7-8 with TRBJ2-1, with a possible D match to TRBD1 (5 bases). Deletions cut 7 bases from V and 2 bases from J, with 12 bases between. Germline lookup yields CDR1 SGHVS and CDR2 FQNEAQ. The CDR3 sequence is 14 residues long. Here the CDR3 reads CASKTGFPYNEQFF. The CDR3 nucleotides are TGTGCCAGCAAAACAGGATTTCCCTACAATGAGCAGTTCTTC.

V and J are TRBV7-3 and TRBJ1-1; D is uncertain. CDR3 length: 14 residues. Germline loops: CDR1 SGHTA, CDR2 FQGTGA. Deletions cut 8 bases from V and 4 bases from J, with 17 bases between. CDR3 sequence (DNA): TGTGCCAGCGCATTAACGGAGGGTGTCACTGAAGCTTTCTTT. It codes for CASALTEGVTEAFF.

The genes are TRBV18 and TRBJ1-1; tentative D call: TRBD1 (6 bases). CDR3 length: 12 residues. CDR1 is KGHSH, CDR2 LQKENI, per germline. The germline V and J ends were trimmed by 5 bases and 5 bases, with 9 bases remaining between them. The CDR3 spells CASSSQGTEAFF. The CDR3, as DNA: TGTGCCAGCTCATCTCAGGGGACTGAAGCTTTCTTT.

This chain uses TRBV12-5 with TRBJ1-2; 10 bases are shared with TRBD1. The CDR3 extends over 14 amino acids. V lost 5 bases and J lost 6; bases outside the gene matches: 6. Looked up from germline, CDR1 is LGHNT and CDR2 is FRNRAP. The CDR3 DNA sequence: TGTGCTAGTGGTGGAAGCGACAGGGGGCATGGCTACACCTTC. This gives the protein CASGGSDRGHGYTF.

The chain is built from TRBV7-9 and TRBJ1-1; 8 bases agree with TRBD1. With 5 bases clipped from V and 11 bases from J, the junction kept 1 base outside the gene matches. Per germline, CDR1 SEHNR and CDR2 FQNEAQ (reference sequence). CDR3 length: 10 residues. The CDR3, as DNA: TGTGCCAGCAGCCGACAGGGGGCTTTCTTT. As protein: CASSRQGAFF.

This clone was detected only a few times. The chain employs TRBV15 and TRBJ2-7; D uncertain. V lost 0 bases to trimming and J lost 6 bases, with 15 bases between them. Germline CDR1 and CDR2: LNHNV and YYDKDF (reference sequence). The CDR3 sequence is 15 residues long. DNA of the CDR3: TGTGCCACCAGCAGAGATGGGCTGGCCCCAGGCGAGCAGTACTTC. The encoded protein is CATSRDGLAPGEQYF.